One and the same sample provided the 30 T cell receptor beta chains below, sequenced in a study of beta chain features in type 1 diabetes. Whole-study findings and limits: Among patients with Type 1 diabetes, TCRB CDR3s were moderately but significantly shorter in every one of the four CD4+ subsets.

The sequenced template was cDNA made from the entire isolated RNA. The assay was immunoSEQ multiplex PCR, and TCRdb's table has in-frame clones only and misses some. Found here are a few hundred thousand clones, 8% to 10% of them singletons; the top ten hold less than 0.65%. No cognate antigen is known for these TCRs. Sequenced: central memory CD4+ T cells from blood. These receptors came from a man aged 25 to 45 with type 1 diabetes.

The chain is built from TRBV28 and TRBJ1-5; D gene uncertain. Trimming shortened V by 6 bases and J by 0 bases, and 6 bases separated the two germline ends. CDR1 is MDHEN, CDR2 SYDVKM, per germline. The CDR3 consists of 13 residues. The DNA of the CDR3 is TGTGCCAGCAGCGAACGTAGCAATCAGCCCCAGCATTTT. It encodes CASSERSNQPQHF.

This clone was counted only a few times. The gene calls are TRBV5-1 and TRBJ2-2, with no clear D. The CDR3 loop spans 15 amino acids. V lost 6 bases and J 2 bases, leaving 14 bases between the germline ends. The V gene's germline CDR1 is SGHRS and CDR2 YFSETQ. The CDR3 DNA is TGCGCCAGCAACTCTCTCTCTGACAACACCGGGGAGCTGTTTTTT. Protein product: CASNSLSDNTGELFF.

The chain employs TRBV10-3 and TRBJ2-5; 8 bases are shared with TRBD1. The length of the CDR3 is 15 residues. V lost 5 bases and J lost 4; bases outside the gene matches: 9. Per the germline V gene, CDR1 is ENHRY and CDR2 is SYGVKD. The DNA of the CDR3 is TGTGCCATCAGTCTCAGGGGGCAGGCAGGAGAGACCCAGTACTTC. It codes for CAISLRGQAGETQYF.

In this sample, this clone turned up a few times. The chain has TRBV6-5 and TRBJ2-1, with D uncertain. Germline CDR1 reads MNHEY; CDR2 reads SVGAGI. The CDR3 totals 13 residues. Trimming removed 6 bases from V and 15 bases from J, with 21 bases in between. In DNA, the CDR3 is TGTGCCAGCAGCCCCATGGAAGGGCAGGCCCGGTTCTTC. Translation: CASSPMEGQARFF.

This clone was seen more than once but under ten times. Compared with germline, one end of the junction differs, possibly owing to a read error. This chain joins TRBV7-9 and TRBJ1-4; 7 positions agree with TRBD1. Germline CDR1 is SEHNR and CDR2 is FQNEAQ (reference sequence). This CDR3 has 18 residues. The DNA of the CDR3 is TGCGCCAGCAGCGAAAGATCGCGCAGGGGGTTCGTAAATGAAAAACTGTTTTTT. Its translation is CASSERSRRGFVNEKLFF.

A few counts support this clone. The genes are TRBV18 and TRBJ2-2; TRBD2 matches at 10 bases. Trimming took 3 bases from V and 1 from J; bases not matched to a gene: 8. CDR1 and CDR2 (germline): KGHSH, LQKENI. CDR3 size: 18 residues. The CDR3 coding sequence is TGTGCCAGCTCACCTCGGACTAGCGGAGCCCAGAACACCGGGGAGCTGTTTTTT. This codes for CASSPRTSGAQNTGELFF.

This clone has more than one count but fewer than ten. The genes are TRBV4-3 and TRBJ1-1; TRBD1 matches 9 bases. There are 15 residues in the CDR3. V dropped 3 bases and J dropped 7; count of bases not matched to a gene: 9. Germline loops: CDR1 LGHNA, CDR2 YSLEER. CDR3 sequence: CASSQRTGGEGEAFF. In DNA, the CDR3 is TGCGCCAGCAGCCAGCGAACAGGGGGCGAGGGTGAAGCTTTCTTT.

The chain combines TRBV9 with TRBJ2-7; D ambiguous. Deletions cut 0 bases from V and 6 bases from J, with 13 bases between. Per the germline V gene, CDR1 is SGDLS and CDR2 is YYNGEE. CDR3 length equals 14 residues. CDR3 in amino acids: CASSVEVGSSEQYF. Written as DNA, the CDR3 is TGTGCCAGCAGCGTAGAGGTGGGCTCGAGCGAGCAGTACTTC.

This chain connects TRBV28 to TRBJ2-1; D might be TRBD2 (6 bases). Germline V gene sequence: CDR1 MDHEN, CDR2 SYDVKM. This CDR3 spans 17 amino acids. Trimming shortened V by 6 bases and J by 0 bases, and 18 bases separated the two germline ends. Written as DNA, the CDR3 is TGTGCCAGCAGGGGGAGGCGGGCGGCGAGCTCCTACAATGAGCAGTTCTTC. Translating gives CASRGRRAASSYNEQFF.

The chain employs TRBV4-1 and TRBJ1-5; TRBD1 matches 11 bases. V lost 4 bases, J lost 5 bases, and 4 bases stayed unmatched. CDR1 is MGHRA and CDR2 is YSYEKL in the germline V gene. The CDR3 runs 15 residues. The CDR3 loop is CASSRLGQGDQPQHF. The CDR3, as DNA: TGCGCCAGCAGCCGCCTGGGACAGGGGGATCAGCCCCAGCATTTT.

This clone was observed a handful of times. DNA of the CDR3: TGTGCCAGCATGAGGAACACCGGGGAGCTGTTTTTT. It specifies CASMRNTGELFF. The chain recombines TRBV28 with TRBJ2-2, with D unclear. Germline V CDR1 and CDR2: MDHEN, SYDVKM. Trimming pared 7 bases from V and 1 base from J, leaving 4 bases between. This CDR3 spans 12 amino acids.

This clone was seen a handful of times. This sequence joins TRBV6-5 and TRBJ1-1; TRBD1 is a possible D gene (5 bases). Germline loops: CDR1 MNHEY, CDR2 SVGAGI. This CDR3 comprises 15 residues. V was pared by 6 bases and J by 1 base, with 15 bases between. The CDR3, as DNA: TGTGCCAGCAGCTTGGTTCAGGGTAAGAACACTGAAGCTTTCTTT. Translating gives CASSLVQGKNTEAFF.

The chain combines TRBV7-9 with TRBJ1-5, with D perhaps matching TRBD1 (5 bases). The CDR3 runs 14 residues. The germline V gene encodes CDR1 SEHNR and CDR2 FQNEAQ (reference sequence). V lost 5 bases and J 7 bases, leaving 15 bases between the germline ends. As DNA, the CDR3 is TGTGCCAGCAGCAAAGAATGGGGCGGCCAGCCCCAGCATTTT. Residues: CASSKEWGGQPQHF.

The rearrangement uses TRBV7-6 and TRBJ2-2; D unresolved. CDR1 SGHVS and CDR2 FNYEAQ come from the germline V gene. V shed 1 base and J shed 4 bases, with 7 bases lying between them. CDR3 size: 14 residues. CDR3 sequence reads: CASSLGTSTGELFF. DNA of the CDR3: TGTGCCAGCAGCTTAGGCACCAGCACCGGGGAGCTGTTTTTT.

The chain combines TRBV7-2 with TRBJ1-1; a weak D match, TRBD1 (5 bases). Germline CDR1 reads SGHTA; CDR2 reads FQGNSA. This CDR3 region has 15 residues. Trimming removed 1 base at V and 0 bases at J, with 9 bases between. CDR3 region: CASSLGLGLNTEAFF. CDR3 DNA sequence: TGTGCCAGCAGCTTAGGTTTGGGGCTGAACACTGAAGCTTTCTTT.

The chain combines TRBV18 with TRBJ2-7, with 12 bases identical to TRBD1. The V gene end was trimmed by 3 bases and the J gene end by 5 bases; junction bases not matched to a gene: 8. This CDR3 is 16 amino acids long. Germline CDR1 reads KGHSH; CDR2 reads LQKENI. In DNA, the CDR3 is TGTGCCAGCTCACCTCCTACCGGGACAGGGGGCGACGAGCAGTACTTC. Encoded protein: CASSPPTGTGGDEQYF.

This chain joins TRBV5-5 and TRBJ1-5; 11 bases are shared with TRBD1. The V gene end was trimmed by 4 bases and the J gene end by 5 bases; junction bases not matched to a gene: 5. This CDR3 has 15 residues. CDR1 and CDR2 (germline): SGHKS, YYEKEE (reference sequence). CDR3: CASSRTGGEDQPQHF. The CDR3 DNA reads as TGTGCCAGCAGCCGGACAGGGGGCGAGGATCAGCCCCAGCATTTT.

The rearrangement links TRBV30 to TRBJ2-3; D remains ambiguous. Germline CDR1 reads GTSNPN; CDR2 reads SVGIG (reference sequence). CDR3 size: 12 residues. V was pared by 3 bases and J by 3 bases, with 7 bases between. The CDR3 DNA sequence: TGTGCCTGGAGCCCCCAGACAGATACGCAGTATTTT. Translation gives CAWSPQTDTQYF.

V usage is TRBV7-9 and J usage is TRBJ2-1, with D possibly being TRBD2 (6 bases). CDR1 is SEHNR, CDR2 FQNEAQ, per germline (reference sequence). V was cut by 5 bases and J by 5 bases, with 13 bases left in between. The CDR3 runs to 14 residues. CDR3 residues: CASSLPGSHNEQFF. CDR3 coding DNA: TGTGCCAGCAGCCTACCCGGGAGTCACAATGAGCAGTTCTTC.

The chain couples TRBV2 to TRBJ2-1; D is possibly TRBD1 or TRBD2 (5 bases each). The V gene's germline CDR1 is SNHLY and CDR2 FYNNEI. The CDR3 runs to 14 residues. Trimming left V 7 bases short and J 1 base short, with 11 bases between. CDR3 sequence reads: CASIPGRSYNEQFF. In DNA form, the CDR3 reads TGTGCCAGCATACCGGGACGGTCCTACAATGAGCAGTTCTTC. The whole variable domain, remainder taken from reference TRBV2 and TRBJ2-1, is EPEVTQTPSHQVTQMGQEVILRCVPISNHLYFYWYRQILGQKVEFLVSFYNNEISEKSEIFDDQFSVERPDGSNFTLKIRSTKLEDSAMYFCASIPGRSYNEQFFGPGTRLTVL.

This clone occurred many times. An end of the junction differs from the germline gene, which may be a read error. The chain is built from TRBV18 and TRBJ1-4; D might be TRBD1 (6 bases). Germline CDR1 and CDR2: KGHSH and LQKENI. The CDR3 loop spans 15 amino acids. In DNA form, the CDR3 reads TGTGCCAGCACACCTCAGCAGGGGATGGAAGAAAAACTGTTTTTT. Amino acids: CASTPQQGMEEKLFF.

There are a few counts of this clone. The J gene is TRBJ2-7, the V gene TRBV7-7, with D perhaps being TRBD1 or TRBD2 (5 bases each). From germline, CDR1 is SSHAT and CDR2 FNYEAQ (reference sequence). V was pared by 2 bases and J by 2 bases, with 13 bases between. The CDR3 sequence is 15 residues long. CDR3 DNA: TGTGCCAGCAGCTTATCGACGGGGCCAGCCTACGAGCAGTACTTC. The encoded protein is CASSLSTGPAYEQYF.

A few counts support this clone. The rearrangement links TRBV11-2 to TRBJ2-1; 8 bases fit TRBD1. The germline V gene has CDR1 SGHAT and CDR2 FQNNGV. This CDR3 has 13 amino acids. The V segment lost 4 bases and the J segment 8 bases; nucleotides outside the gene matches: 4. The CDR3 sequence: CASSWTGRDEQFF. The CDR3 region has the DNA TGTGCCAGCAGCTGGACAGGGCGGGATGAGCAGTTCTTC.

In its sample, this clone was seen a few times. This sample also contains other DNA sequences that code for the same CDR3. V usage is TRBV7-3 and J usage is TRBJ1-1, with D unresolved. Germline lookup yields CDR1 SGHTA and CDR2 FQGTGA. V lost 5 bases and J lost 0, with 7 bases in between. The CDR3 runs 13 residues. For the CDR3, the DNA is TGTGCCAGCAGCCCGGGTCTGAACACTGAAGCTTTCTTT. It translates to CASSPGLNTEAFF.

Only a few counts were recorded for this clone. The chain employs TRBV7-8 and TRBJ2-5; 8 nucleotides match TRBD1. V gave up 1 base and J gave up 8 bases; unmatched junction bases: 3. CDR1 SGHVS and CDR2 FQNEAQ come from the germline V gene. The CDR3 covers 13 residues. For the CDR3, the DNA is TGTGCCAGCAGCTTAGAGACAGGGGCAACCCAGTACTTC. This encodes CASSLETGATQYF.

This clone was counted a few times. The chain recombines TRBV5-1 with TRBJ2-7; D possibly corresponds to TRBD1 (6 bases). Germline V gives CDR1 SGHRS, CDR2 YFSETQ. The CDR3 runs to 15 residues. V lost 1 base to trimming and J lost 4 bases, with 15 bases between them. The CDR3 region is CASSLRGTLGYEQYF. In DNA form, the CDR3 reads TGCGCCAGCAGCTTGAGGGGGACACTGGGTTACGAGCAGTACTTC.

The CDR3 DNA follows: TGTGCCACCAGCAGATACACAGGGGTCGGGGCCAACGTCCTGACTTTC. This gives the protein CATSRYTGVGANVLTF. The chain is built from TRBV15 and TRBJ2-6; 7 bases are shared with TRBD1. The CDR3 runs to 16 residues. V dropped 2 bases and J dropped 4; count of bases not matched to a gene: 5. Germline V gene sequence: CDR1 LNHNV, CDR2 YYDKDF (reference sequence).

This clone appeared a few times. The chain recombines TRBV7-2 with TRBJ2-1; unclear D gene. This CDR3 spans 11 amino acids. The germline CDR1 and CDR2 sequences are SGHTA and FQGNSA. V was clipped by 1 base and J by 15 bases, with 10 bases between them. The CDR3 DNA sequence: TGTGCCAGCAGCTTAGGATCCCGGGTGTTCTTC. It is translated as CASSLGSRVFF.

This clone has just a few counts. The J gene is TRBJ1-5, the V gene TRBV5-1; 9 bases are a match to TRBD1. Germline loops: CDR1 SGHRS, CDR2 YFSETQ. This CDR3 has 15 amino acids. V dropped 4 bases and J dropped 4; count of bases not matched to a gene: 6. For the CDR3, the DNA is TGCGCCAGCAGCGAACAGGGGGCGAGTAATCAGCCCCAGCATTTT. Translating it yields CASSEQGASNQPQHF.

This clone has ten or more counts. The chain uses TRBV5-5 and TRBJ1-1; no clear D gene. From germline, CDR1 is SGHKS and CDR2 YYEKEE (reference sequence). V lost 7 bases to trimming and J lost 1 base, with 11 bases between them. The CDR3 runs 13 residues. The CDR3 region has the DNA TGTGCCAGCTCTCGTGCAAGGAACACTGAAGCTTTCTTT. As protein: CASSRARNTEAFF.